This T cell receptor beta chain was documented in a study of shared clonotypes between healthy human individuals. Study background: The donors, two women and three men, were aged 18 to 49. Study-level findings and limits: Estimated clonotype richness was generally higher in naive than memory subsets.

Each cell subset's genomic DNA was divided evenly among several immunoSEQ plates. Some clones are missing from TCRdb's copy, which holds only in-frame ones; the method was immunoSEQ multiplex PCR. The table records around 2.5 million clones, over 85% of them present only once. CDR3 length equals 15 residues. In germline, CDR1 is MNHNS, CDR2 SASEGT. Between the trimmed V and J ends, which lost 6 bases and 5 bases, there was a span of 17 bases. Naive CD45RA+ and memory CD45RA-negative subsets were split from CD4+ cells. To note about this clone: Its cognate antigen is unknown.

V usage is TRBV6-1 and J usage is TRBJ1-5, with a weak D call TRBD1 (6 bases). This receptor was identified in a man aged 18-30 years in good health. Some clones in this sample may be carry-over from other donors' samples. The material sequenced was naive CD4+ T cells from PBMCs. Described subset: CD45RA+ positively selected. In DNA form, the CDR3 reads TGTGCCAGCAGATCGCAAAGGGCAGGGGATCAGCCCCAGCATTTT. Translation: CASRSQRAGDQPQHF.